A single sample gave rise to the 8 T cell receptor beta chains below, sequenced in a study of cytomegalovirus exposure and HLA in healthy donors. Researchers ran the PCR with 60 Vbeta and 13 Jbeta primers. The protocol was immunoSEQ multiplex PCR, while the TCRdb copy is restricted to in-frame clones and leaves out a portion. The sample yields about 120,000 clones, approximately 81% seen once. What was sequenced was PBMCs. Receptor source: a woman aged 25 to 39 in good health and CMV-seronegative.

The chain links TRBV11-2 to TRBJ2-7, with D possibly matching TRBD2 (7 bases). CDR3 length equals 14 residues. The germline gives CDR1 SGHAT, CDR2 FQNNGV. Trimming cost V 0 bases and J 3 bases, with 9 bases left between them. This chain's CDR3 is CASSLEGGGYEQYF. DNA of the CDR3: TGTGCCAGCAGCTTAGAGGGAGGGGGCTACGAGCAGTACTTC.

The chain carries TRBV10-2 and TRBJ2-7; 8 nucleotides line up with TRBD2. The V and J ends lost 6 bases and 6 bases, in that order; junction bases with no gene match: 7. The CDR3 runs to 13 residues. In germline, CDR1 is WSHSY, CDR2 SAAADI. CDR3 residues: CASRSGGTSEQYF. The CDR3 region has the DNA TGCGCCAGCAGGTCGGGAGGGACGTCCGAGCAGTACTTC.

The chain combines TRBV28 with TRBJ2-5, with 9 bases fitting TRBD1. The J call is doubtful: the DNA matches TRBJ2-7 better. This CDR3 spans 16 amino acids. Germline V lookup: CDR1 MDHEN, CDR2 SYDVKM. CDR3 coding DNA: TGTGCCAGCACCCGAAAGGCACAGGGGGCGGGAAACGAGCAGTACTTC. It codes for CASTRKAQGAGNEQYF.

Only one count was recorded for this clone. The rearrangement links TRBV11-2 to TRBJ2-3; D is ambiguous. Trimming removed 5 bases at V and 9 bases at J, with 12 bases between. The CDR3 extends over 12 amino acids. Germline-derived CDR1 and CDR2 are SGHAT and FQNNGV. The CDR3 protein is CASSTPRGTQYF. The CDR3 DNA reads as TGTGCCAGCAGCACCCCTAGAGGCACGCAGTATTTT.

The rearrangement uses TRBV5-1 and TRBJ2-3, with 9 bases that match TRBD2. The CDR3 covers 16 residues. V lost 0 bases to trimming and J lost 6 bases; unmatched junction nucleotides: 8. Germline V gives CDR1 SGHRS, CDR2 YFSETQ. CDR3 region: CASSLGGSGRGDTQYF. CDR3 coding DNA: TGCGCCAGCAGCTTGGGAGGTAGCGGGAGAGGGGATACGCAGTATTTT.

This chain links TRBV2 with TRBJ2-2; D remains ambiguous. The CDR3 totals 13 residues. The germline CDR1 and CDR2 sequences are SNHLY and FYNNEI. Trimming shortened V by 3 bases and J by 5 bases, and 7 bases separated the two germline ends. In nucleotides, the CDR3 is TGTGCCAGCAGTGATCTGAGGACCGGGGAGCTGTTTTTT. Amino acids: CASSDLRTGELFF.

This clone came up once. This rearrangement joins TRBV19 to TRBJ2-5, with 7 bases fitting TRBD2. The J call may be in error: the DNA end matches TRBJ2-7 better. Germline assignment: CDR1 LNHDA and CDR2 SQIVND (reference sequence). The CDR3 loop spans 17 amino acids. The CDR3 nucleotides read TGTGCCAGTAGTATAGCCCTCCCACGGGAGGTCCCAACCGAGCAGTACTTC. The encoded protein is CASSIALPREVPTEQYF.

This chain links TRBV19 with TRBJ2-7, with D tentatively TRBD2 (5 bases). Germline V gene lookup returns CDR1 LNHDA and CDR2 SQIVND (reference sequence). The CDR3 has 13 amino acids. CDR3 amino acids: CSRRVRGSYEQYF. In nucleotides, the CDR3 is TGTTCCCGGCGGGTACGGGGCTCCTACGAGCAGTACTTC.